This passage covers 18 T cell receptor beta chains from one sample sequenced in a study of beta chain features in type 1 diabetes. Findings and limits, study-wide: Among patients with Type 1 diabetes, TCRB CDR3s were moderately but significantly shorter in every one of the four CD4+ subsets.

What was sequenced were expressed TCRB transcripts, since all of the isolated RNA had been reverse transcribed. Here immunoSEQ multiplex PCR was the method, and the copy in TCRdb shows in-frame clones only, minus some. The sample has 300,000 to 400,000 clones, over 8.5% seen once. Their recognized antigens are unknown. Sample: central memory CD4+ T cells from blood. The receptors were gathered from a man aged 25 to 45 with type 1 diabetes.

J is TRBJ2-2 and V is TRBV9; 10 bases map to TRBD2. Germline CDR1 reads SGDLS; CDR2 reads YYNGEE. The CDR3 has 14 residues. V was clipped by 0 bases and J by 13 bases; unmatched bases: 6. Here the CDR3 DNA reads TGTGCCAGCAGCGTAGAGCGGGAGGGCCGCGGGCTGTTTTTT. Translation: CASSVEREGRGLFF.

This clone was counted only a few times. The J gene is TRBJ2-2, the V gene TRBV29-1, with 7 bases that match TRBD2. The CDR3 spans 15 residues. Germline CDR1 reads SQVTM; CDR2 reads ANQGSEA. The J segment lost 5 bases and the V segment lost 2 bases, leaving 8 bases of the junction unmatched. The CDR3 nucleotides read TGCAGCGTTGAACGCGGGAGTATATCAACCGGGGAGCTGTTTTTT. This codes for CSVERGSISTGELFF.

This clone occurred a few times. V and J are TRBV29-1 and TRBJ1-2, with a possible D match to TRBD1 (6 bases). V was clipped by 6 bases and J by 6 bases, with 11 bases between them. Germline loops: CDR1 SQVTM, CDR2 ANQGSEA. The CDR3 spans 11 residues. CDR3 nucleotides: TGCAGCGTGCAGGGGAAGGATGGCTACACCTTC. This translates into CSVQGKDGYTF.

Only a few counts were recorded for this clone. The J gene is TRBJ1-3, the V gene TRBV7-2; possible D gene TRBD1, 5 bases. Germline CDR1 reads SGHTA; CDR2 reads FQGNSA. This CDR3 spans 14 amino acids. V was trimmed by 8 bases and J by 4 bases, leaving 15 bases between them. This CDR3 reads CASRSETAGNTIYF. CDR3 coding DNA: TGTGCCAGCCGGTCGGAGACAGCGGGAAACACCATATATTTT.

This clone was seen more than once but under ten times. The V call is TRBV30, the J call TRBJ2-5; 9 bases are a match to TRBD1. The end of the DNA is better explained by TRBJ2-7, so the J call may be wrong. The CDR3 consists of 15 residues. CDR1 and CDR2 (germline): GTSNPN, SVGIG (reference sequence). The CDR3 spells CAWSAPGTGPYEQYF. In DNA, the CDR3 is TGTGCCTGGAGTGCCCCCGGGACAGGGCCCTACGAGCAGTACTTC.

This sequence joins TRBV6-5 and TRBJ1-4; tentative D call: TRBD1 (5 bases). There are 14 residues in the CDR3. V dropped 5 bases and J dropped 6 bases, with 13 bases sitting between them. CDR1 is MNHEY, CDR2 SVGAGI, per germline. The CDR3 DNA reads TGTGCCAGCAGTGAACCCAGGGTCCATGAAAAACTGTTTTTT. The encoded protein is CASSEPRVHEKLFF.

This clone occurred a few times. The V gene is TRBV2, the J gene TRBJ1-5, with D unclear. CDR3 size: 15 residues. Trimming removed 3 bases at V and 4 bases at J, with 13 bases between. CDR1 is SNHLY and CDR2 is FYNNEI in the germline V gene. The CDR3: CASSDRRGRNQPQHF. CDR3 in DNA: TGTGCCAGCAGTGATCGTAGAGGGAGGAATCAGCCCCAGCATTTT.

The chain joins TRBV6-5 to TRBJ1-4, with a tentative D call TRBD1 (5 bases). This CDR3 is 12 amino acids long. CDR1 is MNHEY, CDR2 SVGAGI, per germline. Between the trimmed V and J ends, which lost 6 bases and 8 bases, there was a span of 10 bases. CDR3 bases: TGTGCCAGCAGGGTACGGGACGAAAAACTGTTTTTT. Protein sequence: CASRVRDEKLFF.

This clone has more than one count but fewer than ten. The rearrangement joins TRBV28 to TRBJ2-7; TRBD2 might be the D (5 bases). The CDR3 is 14 amino acids. V was trimmed by 7 bases and J by 0 bases, leaving 13 bases between them. The germline CDR1 and CDR2 sequences are MDHEN and SYDVKM. CDR3 coding DNA: TGTGCCAGCACCCCGCCTGGGAGCTCCTACGAGCAGTACTTC. This gives the protein CASTPPGSSYEQYF. The entire variable domain, with the rest obtained from reference TRBV28 and TRBJ2-7, is as follows: DVKVTQSSRYLVKRTGEKVFLECVQDMDHENMFWYRQDPGLGLRLIYFSYDVKMKEKGDIPEGYSVSREKKERFSLILESASTNQTSMYLCASTPPGSSYEQYFGPGTRLTVT.

This clone was seen at least ten times. The chain uses TRBV7-9 and TRBJ2-1, with a weak D call TRBD2 (5 bases). The V end was cut by 3 bases, the J end by 2 bases, with 8 bases between. This CDR3 spans 14 amino acids. The germline V gene has CDR1 SEHNR and CDR2 FQNEAQ (reference sequence). CDR3 sequence: CASSLRVAYNEQFF. For the CDR3, the DNA is TGTGCCAGCAGCTTGAGGGTGGCCTACAATGAGCAGTTCTTC.

The DNA of the CDR3 is TGCGCCAGCAGCGCGACAGGGGGAAGTAACTATGGCTACACCTTC. Translated, it gives CASSATGGSNYGYTF. The V gene is TRBV4-3, the J gene TRBJ1-2; 9 bases match TRBD1. Germline lookup yields CDR1 LGHNA and CDR2 YSLEER. Germline trimming cut 5 bases from V and 1 base from J; bases unmatched to any gene: 5. CDR3 length: 15 amino acids.

This chain joins TRBV5-1 and TRBJ2-7, with a weak D call TRBD2 (6 bases). Trimming left V 4 bases short and J 0 bases short, with 17 bases between. The CDR3 is 16 residues long. Germline CDR1 reads SGHRS; CDR2 reads YFSETQ. The chain's CDR3 is CASSASSRTNSYEQYF. The CDR3 bases are TGCGCCAGCAGCGCTTCCTCCCGGACTAACTCCTACGAGCAGTACTTC.

The rearrangement uses TRBV7-3 and TRBJ2-1; D unclear. This CDR3 has 13 amino acids. Germline V gene sequence: CDR1 SGHTA, CDR2 FQGTGA. Trimming stripped 4 bases from V and 7 bases from J, with 11 bases between. This CDR3 reads CASSSISSNEQFF. The DNA of the CDR3 is TGTGCCAGCAGCTCCATCTCGTCTAATGAGCAGTTCTTC.

This clone was counted a few times. It differs at one base from a far larger clone, so likely a read error. This chain uses TRBV5-6 with TRBJ2-7; D possibly corresponds to TRBD1 (6 bases). The CDR3 runs 13 residues. V was trimmed by 4 bases and J by 6 bases, leaving 14 bases between them. From germline, CDR1 is SGHDT and CDR2 YYEEEE. The chain's CDR3 is CASSQKTGGEQYF. The CDR3, as DNA: TGTGCCAGCAGCCAAAAGACAGGAGGCGAGCAGTACTTC.

This sequence joins TRBV7-9 and TRBJ2-7; tentative D call: TRBD2 (5 bases). The CDR3 runs 14 residues. Germline-derived CDR1 and CDR2 are SEHNR and FQNEAQ (reference sequence). V lost 5 bases to trimming and J lost 2 bases, with 13 bases between them. The CDR3 loop reads CASSPGIPPYEQYF. The CDR3 DNA sequence: TGTGCCAGCAGCCCGGGGATCCCGCCCTACGAGCAGTACTTC.

This clone occurred many times. This chain joins TRBV7-2 and TRBJ1-1; D remains ambiguous. The CDR3 runs to 16 residues. From germline, CDR1 is SGHTA and CDR2 FQGNSA. The ends were cut back, 2 bases at V and 4 bases at J, with 17 bases in the middle. CDR3 nucleotides: TGTGCCAGCAGCTTAACCGTAGGTACAGAGCCCACTGAAGCTTTCTTT. Its translation is CASSLTVGTEPTEAFF.

The CDR3 DNA is TGTGCCACTCTCATGAACACTGAAGCTTTCTTT. As protein: CATLMNTEAFF. The chain carries TRBV28 and TRBJ1-1, with no clear D. The CDR3 consists of 11 residues. Germline loops: CDR1 MDHEN, CDR2 SYDVKM. V was cut by 10 bases and J by 0 bases, with 6 bases left in between.

The chain carries TRBV5-4 and TRBJ2-5; D gene uncertain. This CDR3 comprises 13 residues. V shed 1 base and J shed 5 bases, with 9 bases lying between them. CDR1 and CDR2 (germline): SGHNT, YYREEE (reference sequence). The CDR3: CASSLFGGETQYF. Here the CDR3 DNA reads TGTGCCAGCAGCTTGTTCGGTGGGGAGACCCAGTACTTC.